These 6 T cell receptor beta chains were all obtained from the same sample, sequenced in a study of technical replicates of blood from a handful of donors. Measured with immunoSEQ multiplex PCR; TCRdb has only the in-frame clones, and not every one. The sample yields 55,000 to 75,000 clones, around 95% seen once. The specimen sequenced was PBMCs. Receptors were obtained from a human donor in good health. Some clones in this sample may be carry-over from other donors' samples.

In its sample, this clone ranks as medium-sized. The V and J genes are TRBV7-6 and TRBJ2-1, with TRBD2 identical over 9 bases. The CDR3 extends over 16 amino acids. The V segment lost 1 base and the J segment 4 bases; nucleotides outside the gene matches: 5. Germline loops: CDR1 SGHVS, CDR2 FNYEAQ. For the CDR3, the DNA is TGTGCCAGCAGCTTAGAGACTAGCGGAAAATACAATGAGCAGTTCTTC. It encodes CASSLETSGKYNEQFF.

The V call is TRBV4-1, the J call TRBJ1-1; weak D call: TRBD1 (6 bases). This CDR3 spans 13 amino acids. Germline V gene sequence: CDR1 MGHRA, CDR2 YSYEKL. Deletions cut 2 bases from V and 9 bases from J, with 13 bases between. This chain's CDR3 is CASSQTGFGQAFF. For the CDR3, the DNA is TGCGCCAGCAGCCAAACAGGGTTCGGGCAAGCTTTCTTT.

The chain joins TRBV27 to TRBJ2-1, with 9 bases that match TRBD2. Germline V CDR1 and CDR2: MNHEY, SMNVEV (reference sequence). V was clipped by 3 bases and J by 9 bases; unmatched bases: 6. This CDR3 is built from 14 residues. The CDR3 reads CASSFGGRGIEQFF. The CDR3 bases are TGTGCCAGCAGTTTTGGCGGGAGGGGTATTGAGCAGTTCTTC.

V gene TRBV7-9 combines with J gene TRBJ2-5, with D perhaps matching TRBD1 (6 bases). The CDR3 contains 13 residues. V gave up 7 bases and J gave up 0 bases, with 9 bases separating them. CDR1 SEHNR and CDR2 FQNEAQ come from the germline V gene (reference sequence). CDR3 nucleotides: TGTGCCAGCAACCACAGGGACCAAGAGACCCAGTACTTC. It translates to CASNHRDQETQYF.

The chain recombines TRBV5-1 with TRBJ1-2; D is unclear. CDR3 length: 15 amino acids. V shed 6 bases and J shed 6 bases, with 21 bases lying between them. Germline CDR1 is SGHRS and CDR2 is YFSETQ. CDR3 DNA: TGCGCCAGCAAACTTGTTTTGAATAGAGGAGATGGCTACACCTTC. This encodes CASKLVLNRGDGYTF. The complete variable domain, with remaining parts taken from reference TRBV5-1 and TRBJ1-2, reads KAGVTQTPRYLIKTRGQQVTLSCSPISGHRSVSWYQQTPGQGLQFLFEYFSETQRNKGNFPGRFSGRQFSNSRSEMNVSTLELGDSALYLCASKLVLNRGDGYTFGSGTRLTVV.

The chain recombines TRBV11-2 with TRBJ2-5; TRBD2 matches 12 bases. Unmatched junction bases numbered 3, after V lost 3 bases and J lost 1 base. Germline lookup yields CDR1 SGHAT and CDR2 FQNNGV. This CDR3 is built from 16 residues. The CDR3 nucleotides are TGTGCCAGCAGCTTGAGGACTAGCGGGGCCCAAGAGACCCAGTACTTC. Encoded protein: CASSLRTSGAQETQYF.